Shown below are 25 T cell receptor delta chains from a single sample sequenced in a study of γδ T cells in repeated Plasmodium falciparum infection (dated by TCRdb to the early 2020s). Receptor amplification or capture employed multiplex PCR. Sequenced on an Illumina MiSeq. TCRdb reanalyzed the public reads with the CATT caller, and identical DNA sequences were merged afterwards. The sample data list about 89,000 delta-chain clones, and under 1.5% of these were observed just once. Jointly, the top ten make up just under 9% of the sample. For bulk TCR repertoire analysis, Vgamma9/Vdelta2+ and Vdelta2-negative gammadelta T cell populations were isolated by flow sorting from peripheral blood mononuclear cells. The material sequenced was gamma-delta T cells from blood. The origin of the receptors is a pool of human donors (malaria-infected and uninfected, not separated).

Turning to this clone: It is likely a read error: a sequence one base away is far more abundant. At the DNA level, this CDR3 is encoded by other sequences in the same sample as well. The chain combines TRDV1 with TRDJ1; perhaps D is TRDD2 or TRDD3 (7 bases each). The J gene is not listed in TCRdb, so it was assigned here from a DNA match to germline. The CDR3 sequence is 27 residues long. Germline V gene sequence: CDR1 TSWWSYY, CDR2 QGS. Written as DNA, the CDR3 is TGTGCCCTTGGGGAACTACCTGTTCCTACGTCTTCATTCTACCTGGGGGCGATTTGGGGTTACACCGATAAACTCATCTTT. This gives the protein CALGELPVPTSSFYLGAIWGYTDKLIF.

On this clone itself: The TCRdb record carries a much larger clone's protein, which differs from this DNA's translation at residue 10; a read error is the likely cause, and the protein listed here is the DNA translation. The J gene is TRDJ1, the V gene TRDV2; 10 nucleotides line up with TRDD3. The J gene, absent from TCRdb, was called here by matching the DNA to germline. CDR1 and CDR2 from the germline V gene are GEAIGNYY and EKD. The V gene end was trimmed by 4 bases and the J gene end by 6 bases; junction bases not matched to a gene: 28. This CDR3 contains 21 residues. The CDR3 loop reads CACDIIGGSLGGYFKGHKLIF. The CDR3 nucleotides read TGTGCCTGTGATATAATAGGCGGCTCGCTTGGGGGATACTTCAAGGGTCATAAACTCATCTTT.

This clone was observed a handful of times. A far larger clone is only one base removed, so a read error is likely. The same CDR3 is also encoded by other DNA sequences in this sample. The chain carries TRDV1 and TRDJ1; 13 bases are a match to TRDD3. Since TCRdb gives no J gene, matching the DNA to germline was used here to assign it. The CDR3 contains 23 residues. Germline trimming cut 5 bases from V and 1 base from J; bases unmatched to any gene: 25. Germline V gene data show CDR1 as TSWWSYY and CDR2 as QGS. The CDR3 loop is CALGLPSYTLLGDTRIFTDKLIF. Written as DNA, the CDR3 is TGTGCTCTTGGGCTACCTTCCTACACCCTACTGGGGGATACGCGCATCTTCACCGATAAACTCATCTTT.

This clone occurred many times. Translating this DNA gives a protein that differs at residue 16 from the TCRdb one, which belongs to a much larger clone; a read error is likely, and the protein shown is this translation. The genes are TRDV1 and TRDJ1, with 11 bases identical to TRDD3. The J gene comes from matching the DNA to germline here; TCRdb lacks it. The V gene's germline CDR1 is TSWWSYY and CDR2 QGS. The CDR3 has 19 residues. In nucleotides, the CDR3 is TGTGCTCTTGGGGAACTAGGCTGGGGGATACCCTCATACACCGATAGACTCATCTTT. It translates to CALGELGWGIPSYTDRLIF.

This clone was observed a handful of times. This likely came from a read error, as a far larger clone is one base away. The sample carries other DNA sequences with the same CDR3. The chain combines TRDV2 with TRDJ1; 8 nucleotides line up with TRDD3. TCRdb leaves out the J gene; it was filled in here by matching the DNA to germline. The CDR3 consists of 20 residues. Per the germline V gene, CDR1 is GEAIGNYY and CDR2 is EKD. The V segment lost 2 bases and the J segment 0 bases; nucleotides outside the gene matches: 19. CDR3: CACDKLGVTRQGSYTDKLIF. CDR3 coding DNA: TGTGCCTGTGACAAACTGGGGGTTACCAGGCAGGGGAGTTACACCGATAAACTCATCTTT.

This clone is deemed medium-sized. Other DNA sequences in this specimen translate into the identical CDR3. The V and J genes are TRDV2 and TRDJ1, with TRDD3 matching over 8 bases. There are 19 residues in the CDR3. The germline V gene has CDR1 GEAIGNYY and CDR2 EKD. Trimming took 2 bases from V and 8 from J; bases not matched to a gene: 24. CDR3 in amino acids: CACDKLGDSPTLQSDKLIF. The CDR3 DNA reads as TGTGCCTGTGACAAGCTGGGGGACTCACCAACTCTCCAAAGTGACAAACTCATCTTT.

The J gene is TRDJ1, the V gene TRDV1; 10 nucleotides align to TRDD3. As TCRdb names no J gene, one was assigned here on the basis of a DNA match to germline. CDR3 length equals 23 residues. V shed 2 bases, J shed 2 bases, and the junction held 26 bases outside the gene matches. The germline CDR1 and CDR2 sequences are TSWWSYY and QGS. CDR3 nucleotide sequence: TGTGCTCTTGGGGAAGGGGCCCCCTACGCGTTGGGGGATACTTTTGTACTGACCGATAAACTCATCTTT. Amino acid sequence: CALGEGAPYALGDTFVLTDKLIF.

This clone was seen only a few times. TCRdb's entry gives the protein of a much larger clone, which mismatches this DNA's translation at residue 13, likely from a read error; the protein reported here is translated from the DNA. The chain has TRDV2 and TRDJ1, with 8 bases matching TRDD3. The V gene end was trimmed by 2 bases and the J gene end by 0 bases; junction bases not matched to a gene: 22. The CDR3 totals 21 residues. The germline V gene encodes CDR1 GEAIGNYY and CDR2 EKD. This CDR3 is CACDKVGGATGGPRYTDKLIF. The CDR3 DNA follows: TGTGCCTGTGACAAGGTTGGGGGTGCTACTGGGGGTCCAAGGTACACCGATAAACTCATCTTT.

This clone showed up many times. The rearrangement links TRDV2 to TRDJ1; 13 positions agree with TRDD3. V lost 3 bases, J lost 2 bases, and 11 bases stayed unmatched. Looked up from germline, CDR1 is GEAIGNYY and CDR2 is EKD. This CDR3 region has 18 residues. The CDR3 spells CACDPVLGDTYLTDKLIF. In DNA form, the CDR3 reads TGTGCCTGTGACCCCGTACTGGGGGATACGTACCTAACCGATAAACTCATCTTT.

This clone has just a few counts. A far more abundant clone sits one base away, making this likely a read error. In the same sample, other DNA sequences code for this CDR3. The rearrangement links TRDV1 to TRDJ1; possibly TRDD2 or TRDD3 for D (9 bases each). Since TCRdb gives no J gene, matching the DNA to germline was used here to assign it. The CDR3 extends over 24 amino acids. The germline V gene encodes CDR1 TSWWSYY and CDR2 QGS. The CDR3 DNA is TGTGCTCTTGGGGAATTTGGTCGCCTTCCTACTCCCTATACTGGGGGACCTGACACCGACAAACTCATCTTT. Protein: CALGEFGRLPTPYTGGPDTDKLIF.

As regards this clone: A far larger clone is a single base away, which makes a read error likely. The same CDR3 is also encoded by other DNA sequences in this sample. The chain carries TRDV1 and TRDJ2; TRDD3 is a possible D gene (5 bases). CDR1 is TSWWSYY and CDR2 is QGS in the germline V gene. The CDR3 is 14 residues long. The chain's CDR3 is CALGGSGPIAQLFF. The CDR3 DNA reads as TGTGCCCTAGGGGGCTCCGGACCGATAGCACAACTCTTCTTT.

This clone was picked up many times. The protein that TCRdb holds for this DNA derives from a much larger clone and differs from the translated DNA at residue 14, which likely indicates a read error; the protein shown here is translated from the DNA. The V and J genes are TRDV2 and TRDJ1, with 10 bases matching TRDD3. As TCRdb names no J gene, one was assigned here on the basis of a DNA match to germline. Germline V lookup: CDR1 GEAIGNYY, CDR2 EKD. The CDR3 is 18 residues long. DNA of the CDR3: TGTGCCTGTGACACCTCCACTGGGGGATCACTGTACACCAATAAACTCATCTTT. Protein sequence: CACDTSTGGSLYTNKLIF.

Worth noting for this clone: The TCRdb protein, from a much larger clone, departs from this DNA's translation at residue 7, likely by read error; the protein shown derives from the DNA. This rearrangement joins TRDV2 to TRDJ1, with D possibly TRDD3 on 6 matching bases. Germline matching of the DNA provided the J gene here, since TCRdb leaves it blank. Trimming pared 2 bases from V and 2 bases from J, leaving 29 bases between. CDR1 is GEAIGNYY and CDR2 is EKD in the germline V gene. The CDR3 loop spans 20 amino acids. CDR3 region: CACDRRHWVTKGRTTDKLIF. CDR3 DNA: TGTGCCTGTGACAGACGGCACTGGGTCACCAAGGGGAGGACGACCGATAAACTCATCTTT.

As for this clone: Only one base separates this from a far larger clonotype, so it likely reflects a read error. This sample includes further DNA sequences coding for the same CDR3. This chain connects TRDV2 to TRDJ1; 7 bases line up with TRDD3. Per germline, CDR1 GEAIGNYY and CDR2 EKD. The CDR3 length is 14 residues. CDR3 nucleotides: TGTGCCTGCGACACTGGGGAGTACACCGATAAACTCATCTTT. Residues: CACDTGEYTDKLIF.

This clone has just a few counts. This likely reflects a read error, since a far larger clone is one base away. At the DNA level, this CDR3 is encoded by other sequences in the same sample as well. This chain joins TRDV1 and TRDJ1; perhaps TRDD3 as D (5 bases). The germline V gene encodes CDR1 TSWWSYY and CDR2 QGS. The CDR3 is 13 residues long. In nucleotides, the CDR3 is TGTGCTCTAGGGGAAGCCTACACCGATAAACTCATCTTT. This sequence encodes CALGEAYTDKLIF.

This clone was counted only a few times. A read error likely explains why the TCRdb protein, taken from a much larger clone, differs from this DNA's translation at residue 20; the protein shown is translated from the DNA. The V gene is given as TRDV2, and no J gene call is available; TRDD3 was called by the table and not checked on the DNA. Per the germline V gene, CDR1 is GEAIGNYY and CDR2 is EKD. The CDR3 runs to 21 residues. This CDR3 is CACDTLPVGDNRPGDTDKLTF. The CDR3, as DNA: TGTGCCTGTGACACCCTCCCTGTGGGGGATAACCGTCCGGGAGACACCGATAAACTCACCTTT.

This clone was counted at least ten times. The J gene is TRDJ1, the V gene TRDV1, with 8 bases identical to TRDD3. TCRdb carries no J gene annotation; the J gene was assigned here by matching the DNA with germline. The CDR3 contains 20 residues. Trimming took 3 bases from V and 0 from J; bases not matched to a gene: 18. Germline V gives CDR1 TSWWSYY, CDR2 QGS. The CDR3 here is CALGDVRLSVLGAYTDKLIF. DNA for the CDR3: TGTGCTCTTGGGGACGTCAGGCTTTCGGTACTGGGGGCTTACACCGATAAACTCATCTTT.

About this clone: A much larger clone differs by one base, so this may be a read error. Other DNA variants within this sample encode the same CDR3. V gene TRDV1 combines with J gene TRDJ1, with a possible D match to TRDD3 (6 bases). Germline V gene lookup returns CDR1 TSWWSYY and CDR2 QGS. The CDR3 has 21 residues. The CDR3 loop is CALGELVKRVCTGKYTDKLIF. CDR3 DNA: TGTGCTCTTGGGGAACTAGTTAAGCGAGTTTGTACTGGGAAGTACACCGATAAGCTCATCTTT.

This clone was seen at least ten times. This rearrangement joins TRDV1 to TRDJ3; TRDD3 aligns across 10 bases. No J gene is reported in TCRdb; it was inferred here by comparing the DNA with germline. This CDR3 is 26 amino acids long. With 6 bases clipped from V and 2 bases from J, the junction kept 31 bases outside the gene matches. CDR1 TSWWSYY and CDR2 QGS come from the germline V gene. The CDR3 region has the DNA TGTGCTCTTGGACCCAATAGTACTTCCCAAGTAAAACTGGGGGGATACGCCCCCTGGGACACCCGACAGATGTTTTTC. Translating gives CALGPNSTSQVKLGGYAPWDTRQMFF.

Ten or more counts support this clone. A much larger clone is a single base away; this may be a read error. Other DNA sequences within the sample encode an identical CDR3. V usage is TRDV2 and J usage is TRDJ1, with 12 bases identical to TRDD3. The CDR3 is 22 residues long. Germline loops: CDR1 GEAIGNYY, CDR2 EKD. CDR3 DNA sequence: TGTGCCTGTGACACCGCTCTACGTTCCACTGGGGGATACAAGGAGGACACCGATAAACTTATCTTT. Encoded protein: CACDTALRSTGGYKEDTDKLIF.

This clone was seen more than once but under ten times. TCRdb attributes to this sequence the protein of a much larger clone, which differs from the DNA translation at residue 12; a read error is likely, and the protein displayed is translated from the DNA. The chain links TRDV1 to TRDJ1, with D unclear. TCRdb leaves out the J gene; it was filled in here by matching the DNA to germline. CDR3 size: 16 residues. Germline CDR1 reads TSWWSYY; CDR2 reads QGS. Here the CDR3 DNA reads TGTGCTCTTGGGGAACGGGGCCGTTTCAACACCAATAAACTCATCTTT. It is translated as CALGERGRFNTNKLIF.

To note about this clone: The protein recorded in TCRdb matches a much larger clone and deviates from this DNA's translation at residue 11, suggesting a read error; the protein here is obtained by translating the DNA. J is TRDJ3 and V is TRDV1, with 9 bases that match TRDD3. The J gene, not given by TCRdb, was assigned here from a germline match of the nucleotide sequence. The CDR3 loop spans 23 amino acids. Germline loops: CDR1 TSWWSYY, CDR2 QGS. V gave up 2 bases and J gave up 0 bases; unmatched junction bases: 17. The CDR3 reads CALGERALLGETVSSWDTRQMFF. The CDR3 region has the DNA TGTGCTCTTGGGGAAAGAGCACTACTGGGGGAAACAGTATCCTCCTGGGACACCCGACAGATGTTTTTC.

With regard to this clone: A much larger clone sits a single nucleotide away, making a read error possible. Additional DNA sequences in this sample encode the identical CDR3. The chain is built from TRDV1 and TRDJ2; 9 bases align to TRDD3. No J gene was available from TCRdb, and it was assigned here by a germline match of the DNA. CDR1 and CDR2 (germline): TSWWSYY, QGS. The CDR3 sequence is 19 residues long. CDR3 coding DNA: TGTGCCTGCTCCTACGTAGGGTATAGGGGATACGGCACCACAGCACAACTCTTCTTT. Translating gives CACSYVGYRGYGTTAQLFF.

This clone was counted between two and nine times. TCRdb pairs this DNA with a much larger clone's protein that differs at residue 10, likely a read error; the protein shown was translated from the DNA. CDR3 amino acids: CACDRLGATHDTNTDKLIF. Here the CDR3 DNA reads TGTGCCTGTGACCGCCTCGGGGCAACACACGATACAAACACCGATAAACTCATCTTT. The chain employs TRDV2 and TRDJ1, with a tentative D call TRDD3 (5 bases). TCRdb is silent on the J gene; assignment here came from matching the DNA to germline. Per the germline V gene, CDR1 is GEAIGNYY and CDR2 is EKD. The V and J ends lost 3 bases and 0 bases respectively, with 25 bases between them. This CDR3 region has 19 residues.

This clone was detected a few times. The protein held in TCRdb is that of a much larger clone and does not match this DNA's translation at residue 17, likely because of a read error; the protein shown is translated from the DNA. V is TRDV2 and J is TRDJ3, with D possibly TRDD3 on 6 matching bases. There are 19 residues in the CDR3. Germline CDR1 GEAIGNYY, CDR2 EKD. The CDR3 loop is CACDTVLGDTSWDTRQVFF. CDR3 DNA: TGTGCCTGTGACACCGTACTGGGAGATACCTCCTGGGACACCCGACAGGTGTTTTTC.